These 28 T cell receptor beta chains were all obtained from the same sample, sequenced in a study of response to subunit inactivated influenza vaccine. In TCRdb, the RT-PCR reads were re-called with MiXCR into one record per CDR3 protein. The table lists some 480,000 distinct CDR3 sequences, 9.5% to 13% of them singletons. The source was PBMCs from blood, collected roughly 47 days after vaccination. Receptor source: a man aged 50-59 years who received an inactivated influenza vaccine.

The chain employs TRBV2 and TRBJ2-1; tentatively, D is TRBD2 (7 bases). The V gene lost 7 bases and the J gene lost 6 bases, with 13 bases spanning the gap. The CDR3 spans 13 residues. CDR1 SNHLY and CDR2 FYNNEI come from the germline V gene. The CDR3 reads CASNQGGVNEQFF. The CDR3 nucleotides read TGTGCCAGCAATCAAGGGGGGGTCAATGAGCAGTTCTTC.

This clonotype was detected only a few times. The chain combines TRBV20-1 with TRBJ2-2; the D is unclear. V lost 1 base and J lost 6, with 6 bases in between. The CDR3 consists of 12 residues. CDR1 is DFQATT and CDR2 is SNEGSKA in the germline V gene (reference sequence). The CDR3 DNA follows: TGCAGTGCTAGAGTGCCGCCCGGGGAGCTGTTTTTT. This gives the protein CSARVPPGELFF.

The sample holds many counts of this clonotype. The chain carries TRBV4-2 and TRBJ2-3, with D possibly being TRBD2 (7 bases). With 0 bases removed from V and 4 bases from J, the gap between germline ends came to 17 bases. Germline assignment: CDR1 LGHNA and CDR2 YNFKEQ. The CDR3 has 17 residues. CDR3: CASSQDPAGAIADTQYF. The DNA of the CDR3 is TGTGCCAGCAGCCAAGATCCGGCGGGGGCCATAGCAGATACGCAGTATTTT.

This clonotype was observed many times. This chain uses TRBV5-8 with TRBJ2-5; a possible D gene is TRBD1 (5 bases). Trimming stripped 1 base from V and 6 bases from J, with 10 bases between. The germline gives CDR1 SGHTS, CDR2 YDEGEE. The CDR3 consists of 13 residues. The CDR3 loop is CASSLFLGQTQYF. The CDR3 bases are TGTGCCAGCAGCTTGTTCTTGGGGCAGACCCAGTACTTC.

This clonotype was observed many times. The gene calls are TRBV12-3 or TRBV12-4 and TRBJ1-1; the D gene is possibly TRBD1 (6 bases). The ends were cut back, 5 bases at V and 1 base at J, with 11 bases in the middle. There are 14 residues in the CDR3. CDR3 amino acids: CASSVGQRNTEAFF. CDR3 nucleotides: TGTGCCAGCAGTGTAGGACAGAGGAACACTGAAGCTTTCTTT.

This clonotype was detected many times. The chain combines TRBV12-3 or TRBV12-4 with TRBJ2-7; D is undetermined. V lost 4 bases, J lost 2 bases, and 9 bases lay in between. The CDR3 is made up of 13 amino acids. The CDR3 is CASSSDGTYEQYF. Written as DNA, the CDR3 is TGTGCCAGCAGTTCGGACGGAACCTACGAGCAGTACTTC.

This clonotype was counted a few times. The rearrangement uses TRBV7-2 and TRBJ2-3; 7 positions match TRBD2. CDR3 length: 14 amino acids. Germline V lookup: CDR1 SGHTA, CDR2 FQGNSA. The J segment lost 4 bases and the V segment lost 3 bases, leaving 4 bases of the junction unmatched. CDR3 region: CASSLSGVSDTQYF. CDR3 coding DNA: TGTGCCAGCAGCTTGAGCGGGGTATCAGATACGCAGTATTTT.

The rearrangement joins TRBV5-6 to TRBJ1-2, with TRBD1 matching over 7 bases. V trimming: 3 bases; J trimming: 1 base; junction bases outside the gene matches: 9. This CDR3 has 16 amino acids. CDR1 SGHDT and CDR2 YYEEEE come from the germline V gene. The CDR3 loop is CASSSTNRGSNYGYTF. CDR3 DNA sequence: TGTGCCAGCAGCTCAACTAACAGGGGAAGTAACTATGGCTACACCTTC.

This clonotype was detected a few times. The chain links TRBV7-6 to TRBJ1-6; TRBD1 agrees at 11 bases. V shed 4 bases and J 0 bases; nucleotides not matched to a gene: 5. The CDR3 length is 18 residues. The V gene's germline CDR1 is SGHVS and CDR2 FNYEAQ. The CDR3 DNA sequence: TGTGCCAGCAGCTCCGGACAGGGGGCTAACTCCTATAATTCACCCCTCCACTTT. Its protein is CASSSGQGANSYNSPLHF.

Only a few counts were recorded for this clonotype. The genes are TRBV20-1 and TRBJ2-5; possibly TRBD2 for D (5 bases). This CDR3 has 14 amino acids. Per germline, CDR1 DFQATT and CDR2 SNEGSKA (reference sequence). V lost 0 bases and J 2 bases, leaving 10 bases between the germline ends. DNA for the CDR3: TGCAGTGCTAGAGATCCTACGGGGCAAGAGACCCAGTACTTC. Translation: CSARDPTGQETQYF.

This clonotype has a handful of counts. The chain uses TRBV12-3 or TRBV12-4 and TRBJ2-3, with TRBD2 as a possible D gene (7 bases). The length of the CDR3 is 14 residues. V gave up 7 bases and J gave up 7 bases, with 18 bases separating them. The CDR3 DNA reads TGTGCCAGCACCCCTCGAGGGGGGGGTCATACGCAGTATTTT. It encodes CASTPRGGGHTQYF.

The chain carries TRBV13 and TRBJ2-5; 12 nucleotides line up with TRBD1. The CDR3 spans 15 residues. J lost 5 bases, V lost 4 bases, and 5 bases had no gene match. The germline V gene has CDR1 PRHDT and CDR2 FYEKMQ (reference sequence). The CDR3 bases are TGTGCCAGCAGCTGGCGGGACAGGGGGCGGGAGACCCAGTACTTC. Protein: CASSWRDRGRETQYF.

Only a few counts were recorded for this clonotype. The chain is built from TRBV9 and TRBJ2-7; the D gene is possibly TRBD2 (5 bases). V was clipped by 1 base and J by 4 bases, with 12 bases between them. Germline CDR1 SGDLS, CDR2 YYNGEE. The CDR3 runs to 14 residues. CDR3 loop: CASSVQEGGYEQYF. The CDR3 DNA follows: TGTGCCAGCAGCGTACAAGAGGGCGGGTACGAGCAGTACTTC.

The CDR3 coding sequence is TGTGCCAGCAGTGACCCTGGACACCTTTATGGCTACACCTTC. This sequence encodes CASSDPGHLYGYTF. This sequence joins TRBV6-1 and TRBJ1-2, with D possibly TRBD1 on 5 matching bases. CDR1 is MNHNS, CDR2 SASEGT, per germline. The V gene lost 3 bases and the J gene lost 5 bases, with 13 bases spanning the gap. The CDR3 runs 14 residues.

This clonotype was observed a handful of times. The chain recombines TRBV7-6 with TRBJ2-1; 10 positions match TRBD1. V shed 5 bases and J 7 bases; nucleotides not matched to a gene: 5. This CDR3 is 14 amino acids long. In germline, CDR1 is SGHVS, CDR2 FNYEAQ. The CDR3: CASSPGTGENEQFF. The CDR3 coding sequence is TGTGCCAGCAGCCCTGGGACAGGGGAGAATGAGCAGTTCTTC.

This clonotype was recorded a few times. The chain carries TRBV29-1 and TRBJ2-7; no firm D call. This CDR3 is 14 amino acids long. Deletions cut 3 bases from V and 0 bases from J, with 12 bases between. In germline, CDR1 is SQVTM, CDR2 ANQGSEA. The CDR3 spells CSVEATQSSYEQYF. Here the CDR3 DNA reads TGCAGCGTTGAGGCCACTCAGAGCTCCTACGAGCAGTACTTC.

The chain recombines TRBV19 with TRBJ1-1, with a tentative D call TRBD1 (5 bases). Per germline, CDR1 LNHDA and CDR2 SQIVND (reference sequence). CDR3 size: 16 residues. Trimming pared 0 bases from V and 0 bases from J, leaving 11 bases between. The CDR3 sequence: CASSIDPGTVNTEAFF. The DNA of the CDR3 is TGTGCCAGTAGTATAGATCCAGGGACCGTGAACACTGAAGCTTTCTTT.

This clonotype has a count of ten or more. V and J are TRBV20-1 and TRBJ1-2, with TRBD1 identical over 7 bases. Losses at the gene ends were 3 bases for V and 0 bases for J; bases not matched to a gene: 7. Per the germline V gene, CDR1 is DFQATT and CDR2 is SNEGSKA (reference sequence). The CDR3 covers 15 residues. The CDR3: CSASSPTGTNYGYTF. CDR3 DNA sequence: TGCAGTGCTAGCAGTCCGACAGGGACTAACTATGGCTACACCTTC.

The sample holds a few counts of this clonotype. The V call is TRBV9, the J call TRBJ2-1; TRBD2 matches 13 bases. This CDR3 region has 15 residues. With V trimmed by 6 bases and J by 9 bases, 9 bases remained unmatched. Looked up from germline, CDR1 is SGDLS and CDR2 is YYNGEE. The CDR3 loop is CASTDTSGGAGEQFF. CDR3 sequence (DNA): TGTGCCAGCACGGATACTAGCGGGGGGGCCGGTGAGCAGTTCTTC.

The V call is TRBV5-1, the J call TRBJ1-4; D is perhaps TRBD1 (6 bases). Germline values: CDR1 SGHRS, CDR2 YFSETQ. This CDR3 has 15 amino acids. V was clipped by 4 bases and J by 3 bases, with 13 bases between them. For the CDR3, the DNA is TGCGCCAGCAGCCAGCCGGCAGGGGCTAATGAAAAACTGTTTTTT. This gives the protein CASSQPAGANEKLFF.

There are a few counts of this clonotype. The chain carries TRBV20-1 and TRBJ2-5; possible D gene TRBD1, 6 bases. CDR3 length: 14 residues. Trimming cost V 2 bases and J 4 bases, with 14 bases left between them. Germline V lookup: CDR1 DFQATT, CDR2 SNEGSKA (reference sequence). In DNA form, the CDR3 reads TGCAGTGCTAGATACGGCAGGGGTACAGAGACCCAGTACTTC. This codes for CSARYGRGTETQYF.

This clonotype has more than one count but fewer than ten. J is TRBJ2-7 and V is TRBV6-1, with D possibly TRBD1 on 5 matching bases. Looked up from germline, CDR1 is MNHNS and CDR2 is SASEGT. CDR3 length: 15 residues. Deletions cut 2 bases from V and 4 bases from J, with 15 bases between. The CDR3 loop is CASSEQGRVAYEQYF. The CDR3 nucleotides are TGTGCCAGCAGTGAACAAGGCAGGGTCGCGTACGAGCAGTACTTC.

This clonotype was seen a few times. This sequence joins TRBV7-2 and TRBJ2-1; 7 bases map to TRBD1. Per germline, CDR1 SGHTA and CDR2 FQGNSA. With V trimmed by 5 bases and J by 9 bases, 4 bases remained unmatched. The CDR3 totals 12 residues. The CDR3 spells CASSRRQGEQFF. The CDR3 region has the DNA TGTGCCAGCAGCCGCCGACAGGGTGAGCAGTTCTTC.

Many counts were recorded for this clonotype. This sequence joins TRBV6-5 and TRBJ1-5; the D is unclear. The CDR3 runs to 14 residues. Germline lookup yields CDR1 MNHEY and CDR2 SVGAGI. Trimming pared 2 bases from V and 1 base from J, leaving 6 bases between. Written as DNA, the CDR3 is TGTGCCAGCAGTTACGGGAGGAGCAATCAGCCCCAGCATTTT. It encodes CASSYGRSNQPQHF.

Comment on this clonotype: Relative to the germline gene, one junction end is altered; a read error may explain this. This chain connects TRBV7-7 to TRBJ2-6; 8 nucleotides agree with TRBD1. This CDR3 spans 17 amino acids. The germline CDR1 and CDR2 sequences are SSHAT and FNYEAQ (reference sequence). The CDR3 DNA is TGTGCTAGCAGCCCCGGGACAGGCTCCTCTGGGGCCAACGTCCTGACTTTC. Translating gives CASSPGTGSSGANVLTF.

There are many counts of this clonotype. The chain carries TRBV28 and TRBJ2-5; D is ambiguous. Looked up from germline, CDR1 is MDHEN and CDR2 is SYDVKM. The CDR3 is 13 residues long. V lost 3 bases and J lost 6, with 11 bases in between. CDR3 in amino acids: CASSFVGTKTQYF. The CDR3, as DNA: TGTGCCAGCAGTTTCGTGGGAACAAAGACCCAGTACTTC.

This clonotype appeared many times. This sequence joins TRBV6-1 and TRBJ2-7; 12 bases are a match to TRBD2. J lost 2 bases, V lost 6 bases, and 11 bases had no gene match. CDR1 is MNHNS, CDR2 SASEGT, per germline. This CDR3 contains 17 residues. CDR3 bases: TGTGCCAGCAGCCCCGCCGGGACTAGCGGGCCAGCCTACGAGCAGTACTTC. Translating it yields CASSPAGTSGPAYEQYF.

This chain joins TRBV20-1 and TRBJ1-1; a weak D match, TRBD1 (6 bases). The V gene's germline CDR1 is DFQATT and CDR2 SNEGSKA (reference sequence). Trimming removed 6 bases from V and 1 base from J, with 18 bases in between. The CDR3 totals 15 residues. Written as DNA, the CDR3 is TGCAGTGCGAGAATACTTGGACAGACGAACACTGAAGCTTTCTTT. Translation: CSARILGQTNTEAFF.